This T cell receptor (beta chain) was retrieved from a study of shared clonotypes between healthy human individuals. None of the donors, who were healthy HIV-negative adults, had recently had acute infections or vaccinations. This clone was counted a single time. This CDR3 spans 12 amino acids. CDR1 MDHEN and CDR2 SYDVKM come from the germline V gene. Data came from immunoSEQ multiplex PCR; TCRdb stores just in-frame clones and leaves some out. The sample holds more than 1.2 million clones, 98% seen once. The chain is built from TRBV28 and TRBJ2-1; possible D gene TRBD2, 5 bases. The TCR comes from a man aged 30 to 39 in good health. The material sequenced was naive CD4+ T cells sorted from blood. The subset: CD45RA+ positively selected. CDR3 DNA sequence: TGTGCTGGTGGGAGCTCCTACAATGAGCAGTTCTTC. This codes for CAGGSSYNEQFF.